This T cell receptor beta chain came from a study of shared clonotypes between healthy human individuals. The study's findings and limits: Clonotypes that were shared across several donors made up around 5% of naive CD4 clonotypes.

With respect to this clone: What it binds is not known.

CDR1 and CDR2 from the germline V gene are MDHEN and SYDVKM. CDR3 length: 14 residues. Losses at the gene ends were 7 bases for V and 8 bases for J; bases not matched to a gene: 10. This table comes from immunoSEQ multiplex PCR, and its TCRdb copy is limited to in-frame clones, with some not included. The sample includes some 2 million clones, approximately 95% of them seen just once. As defined, naive CD8 cells were CD45RO-negative and positively selected for CCR7, with terminally differentiated effector memory CD45RA+ cells excluded. The source of this sequence is a man aged 18-30 years in good health. This chain links TRBV28 with TRBJ2-1; 8 nucleotides agree with TRBD2. Sequenced: naive CD8+ T cells sorted from blood. The DNA for the CDR3 is TGTGCCAGCAATCCGGCGGGAGGTGAGGATGAGCAGTTCTTC. Translated: CASNPAGGEDEQFF.